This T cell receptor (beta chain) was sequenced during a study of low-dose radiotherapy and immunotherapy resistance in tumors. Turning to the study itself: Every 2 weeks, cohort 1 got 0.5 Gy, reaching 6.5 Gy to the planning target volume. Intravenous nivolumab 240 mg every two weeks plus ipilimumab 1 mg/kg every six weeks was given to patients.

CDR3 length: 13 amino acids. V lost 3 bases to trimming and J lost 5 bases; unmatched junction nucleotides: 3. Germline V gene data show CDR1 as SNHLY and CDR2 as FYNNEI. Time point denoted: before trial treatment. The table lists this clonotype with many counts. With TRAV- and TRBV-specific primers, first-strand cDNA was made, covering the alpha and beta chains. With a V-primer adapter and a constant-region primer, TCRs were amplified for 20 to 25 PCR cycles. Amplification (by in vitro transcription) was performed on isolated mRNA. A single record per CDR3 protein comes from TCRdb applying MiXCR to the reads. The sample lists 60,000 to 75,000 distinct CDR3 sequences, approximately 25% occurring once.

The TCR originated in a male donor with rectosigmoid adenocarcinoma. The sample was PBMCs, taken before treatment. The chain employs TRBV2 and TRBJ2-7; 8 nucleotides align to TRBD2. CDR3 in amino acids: CASSETSEDEQYF. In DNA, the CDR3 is TGTGCCAGCAGTGAGACTAGCGAAGACGAGCAGTACTTC.